This T cell receptor beta chain was identified in a study of shared clonotypes between healthy human individuals. In germline, CDR1 is MNHEY, CDR2 SMNVEV (reference sequence). Trimming cost V 5 bases and J 4 bases; bases outside gene matches: 9. CDR3 length: 15 residues. All donors were Caucasian adults living in Nashville, Tennessee. TCRdb's copy holds only in-frame clones and misses some; the assay was immunoSEQ multiplex PCR. The sample records roughly 2,300,000 clones, about 90% being singletons. This receptor was obtained from a man between 18 and 35 years old in good health. Some clones in this sample may be carry-over from other donors' samples. Input material: naive CD4+ T cells from PBMCs. Subset described: CD45RA+ positively selected. V gene TRBV27 combines with J gene TRBJ1-1; 8 nucleotides match TRBD1. CDR3 amino acids: CASSPYGQGSTEAFF. CDR3 sequence (DNA): TGTGCCAGCAGTCCCTATGGACAGGGTAGCACTGAAGCTTTCTTT.